This T cell receptor (beta chain) was recorded in a study of T cell repertoires in cytomegalovirus infection. General observations from the study: Summed frequency of public TCR beta families distinguished CMV carriers with the relevant HLA.

TCRdb recomputed calls from the reads with MiXCR, one row per CDR3 protein. Of hundreds of thousands of distinct CDR3 sequences in the sample, 15% to 20% are singletons; the top ten hold around 8.6%. Regarding this clonotype: Its antigen is still unknown. Possible read error: a much larger clone is one base away.

Sequencing used PBMCs. The source is a human donor in good health (CMV status not recorded). Some clones in this sample may be carry-over from other donors' samples.

The CDR3 DNA is TGTGCCAGCAGTTCAACGACAGGGTCCCCCACAGATACGCAGTATTTT. Amino acids: CASSSTTGSPTDTQYF. V gene TRBV28 combines with J gene TRBJ2-3, with TRBD1 matching over 7 bases. This CDR3 spans 16 amino acids. With V trimmed by 4 bases and J by 2 bases, 9 bases remained unmatched. Germline lookup yields CDR1 MDHEN and CDR2 SYDVKM. The full variable domain, completed using reference TRBV28 and TRBJ2-3, is DVKVTQSSRYLVKRTGEKVFLECVQDMDHENMFWYRQDPGLGLRLIYFSYDVKMKEKGDIPEGYSVSREKKERFSLILESASTNQTSMYLCASSSTTGSPTDTQYFGPGTRLTVL.